The rows below give T cell receptor beta chains drawn from one sample of a study of CD8+ T cells in alopecia areata. Sequencing used immunoSEQ multiplex PCR; TCRdb keeps in-frame clones, though not all of them. This sample has about 60,000 clones, with roughly 50% found just once. This sample comprised CD8+ T cells sorted from blood, obtained around week 36, from a patient treated with tofacitinib. The receptors here all came from a human donor with alopecia areata. Both conserved end residues are part of each CDR3. A D gene is named only where the DNA matches it firmly. Some rows have no size entry. The others give once, few or many, or a class for an expanded clone.

v_gene	d_gene	j_gene	abundance	CDR3nt	CDR3aa
TRBV5-1	TRBD2	TRBJ2-5	.	TGCGCCAGCACCTTAGGACTAGCGTCCCGGGAGACCCAGTACTTC	CASTLGLASRETQYF
TRBV7-9	TRBD2	TRBJ2-7	.	TGTGCCAGCAGCCATACTAGCGGCCAAACCTACGAGCAGTACTTC	CASSHTSGQTYEQYF
TRBV7-9	TRBD1	TRBJ2-5	.	TGTGCCAGCAGCCCTCAGACAGGGGTCCACCAAGAGACCCAGTACTTC	CASSPQTGVHQETQYF
TRBV11-2	TRBD1	TRBJ2-7	.	TGTGCCAGCAGCCCCGGGACAGCCTACGAGCAGTACTTC	CASSPGTAYEQYF
TRBV5-1	TRBD1	TRBJ1-2	.	TGCGCCAGCAGCTGGGGACAGGGGCAGTATGGCTACACCTTC	CASSWGQGQYGYTF
TRBV14	.	TRBJ1-2	.	TGTGCCAGCAGCCAAGTCCCAGGGGAAAACTATGGCTACACCTTC	CASSQVPGENYGYTF
TRBV13	.	TRBJ2-5	.	TGTGCCAGCAGCCAAAGGGGTGAAGAGACCCAGTACTTC	CASSQRGEETQYF
TRBV29-1	.	TRBJ1-2	once	TGCAGCGTTGAAGGTAATCTTGGCTACACCTTC	CSVEGNLGYTF
TRBV19	.	TRBJ2-3	once	TGTGCCAGTAGTCCCTCGGTGAAACGGACAGATACGCAGTATTTT	CASSPSVKRTDTQYF
TRBV6-5	.	TRBJ2-1	.	TGTGCCAGCAGTTACTCGAGAAGTTCTCATGAGCAGTTCTTC	CASSYSRSSHEQFF
TRBV30	TRBD1	TRBJ2-7	.	TGTGCCTGGGCTCAGGGGGCCTCCTACGAGCAGTACTTC	CAWAQGASYEQYF
TRBV29-1	.	TRBJ2-1	few	TGCAGCATCCCCAAAAGTTACAATGAGCAGTTCTTC	CSIPKSYNEQFF
TRBV29-1	.	TRBJ2-2	.	TGCAGCGTTTCGGGACCGAACACCGGGGAGCTGTTTTTT	CSVSGPNTGELFF
TRBV9	TRBD1	TRBJ2-5	.	TGTGCCAGCAGCGGTAGGGACAGTAGAGAGACCCAGTACTTC	CASSGRDSRETQYF
TRBV7-9	.	TRBJ2-1	.	TGTGCCAGCAGCGAAGGGACTGGAGGACACAATGAGCAGTTCTTC	CASSEGTGGHNEQFF
TRBV14	TRBD1	TRBJ1-5	.	TGTGCCAGCAGCCCCGGGACAGGGAATCAGCCCCAGCATTTT	CASSPGTGNQPQHF
TRBV6-6	.	TRBJ1-5	.	TGTGCCAGCAGTTTTTTAGGTCAGCCCCAGCATTTT	CASSFLGQPQHF